This TCR beta chain was retrieved from a study of OX40 agonist ivuxolimab in advanced cancers. Study results and limitations: CD8+ T cells (on average) carried more expanded clones than CD4+ T cells. Expanded peripheral T cells had an undetermined antigen specificity. Both CD4+ and CD8+ T cell populations in blood had undergone clonal expansion by week 6 at 0.1 to 3.0 mg/kg.

Trimming stripped 0 bases from V and 7 bases from J, with 13 bases between. The CDR3 contains 14 residues. CDR1 SGDLS and CDR2 YYNGEE come from the germline V gene. Using immunoSEQ multiplex PCR, the repertoire was profiled, and TCRdb retains in-frame clones only, with some absent. This sample has tens of thousands of clones, with roughly 90% found just once. Of note for this clone: Antigen unknown.

Blood draws occurred at baseline, cycle 4 day 1, and cycle 7 day 1. The TCR comes from an adult with an advanced solid tumor such as melanoma, head and neck, liver or kidney cancer. The chain recombines TRBV9 with TRBJ1-2; the D gene is possibly TRBD1 (6 bases). The source was CD4+ or CD8+ T cells sorted from blood, collected in a trial of the OX40 agonist ivuxolimab. CDR3 nucleotide sequence: TGTGCCAGCAGCGTAGGGACAGAAGTCGGTGGCTACACCTTC. Its protein product is CASSVGTEVGGYTF.